The TCR beta chain described here comes from a study of blood T cell repertoires in COVID-19. On the study more broadly: The cDNA or gDNA used as material had been derived from T cells, B-cell-depleted T cells, or PBMCs.

This clone has only one observation. The germline CDR1 and CDR2 sequences are MNHEY and SVGAGI. The CDR3 is 15 amino acids. Unmatched junction bases numbered 4, after V lost 2 bases and J lost 7 bases. Some clones are missing from TCRdb's copy, which holds only in-frame ones; the method was immunoSEQ multiplex PCR. Of 400,000 to 450,000 clones listed, about 91% are singletons. Sequencing input: peripheral blood. The TCR comes from a woman aged 35 to 49 with COVID-19, enrolled during active disease. The chain recombines TRBV6-5 with TRBJ2-2; 10 bases line up with TRBD2. This CDR3 is CASSYSGRDIGELFF. In DNA, the CDR3 is TGTGCCAGCAGTTACAGCGGGAGGGATATCGGGGAGCTGTTTTTT.